The TCR beta chain described here comes from a study of T cells in Graves' hyperthyroidism and ophthalmopathy. Overall study context: The initial diagnosis was the point when peripheral blood was collected, ahead of any treatment. Study-level results: Ophthalmopathy, as predicted by the model, came a median around 7 months after the prediction.

The source material, RNA transcripts, was used to amplify TCR beta CDR3 regions. Using the HTBI primer set, a first-round RT-PCR was run on the TCR CDR3. TCRdb re-derived calls from the multiplex PCR reads in MiXCR, one entry per CDR3 protein. The table records fewer than 900,000 distinct CDR3 sequences, less than 20% of them present only once. Diagnosis relied on clinical symptoms, serum thyroxine and TRAb, thyroid ultrasound and orbital computed tomography. Each 10 ml fresh peripheral blood draw supplied the PBMCs. This clonotype has ten or more counts. Its antigen is undetermined. Input material: blood. The clonotype originates from a man aged 18-30 years with Graves' hyperthyroidism.

CDR3 nucleotides: TGCAGCGTCAGGACAGGGGGGAGCAATCAGCCCCAGCATTTT. It is translated as CSVRTGGSNQPQHF. V is TRBV29-1 and J is TRBJ1-5, with 10 nucleotides matching TRBD1. The CDR3 is 14 amino acids. Germline V gene sequence: CDR1 SQVTM, CDR2 ANQGSEA. V dropped 6 bases and J dropped 1; count of bases not matched to a gene: 3.